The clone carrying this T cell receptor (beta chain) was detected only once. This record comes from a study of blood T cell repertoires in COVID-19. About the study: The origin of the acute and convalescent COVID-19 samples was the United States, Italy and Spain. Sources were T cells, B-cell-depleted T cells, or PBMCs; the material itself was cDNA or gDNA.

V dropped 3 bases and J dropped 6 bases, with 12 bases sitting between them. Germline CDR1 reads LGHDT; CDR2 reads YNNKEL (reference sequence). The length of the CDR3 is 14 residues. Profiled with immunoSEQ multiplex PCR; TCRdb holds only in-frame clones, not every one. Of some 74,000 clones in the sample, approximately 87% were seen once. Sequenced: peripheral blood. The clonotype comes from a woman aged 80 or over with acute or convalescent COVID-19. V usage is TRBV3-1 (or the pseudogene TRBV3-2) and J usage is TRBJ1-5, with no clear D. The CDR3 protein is CASSQRGGIQPQHF. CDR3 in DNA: TGTGCCAGCAGCCAGCGAGGAGGCATTCAGCCCCAGCATTTT.